These T cell receptor beta chains were read from a single sample in a study of blood T cell repertoires in COVID-19. Assay used: immunoSEQ multiplex PCR; TCRdb lists only in-frame clones, some missing. The sample lists approximately 62,000 clones, around four fifths occurring once. The material sequenced was peripheral blood. The receptors stem from a man older than 75 with acute or convalescent COVID-19. CDR3s include the opening cysteine and the closing phenylalanine or tryptophan. The D gene is left open where the match is weak. Not every row has a clone size; where given, it reads once, few, many or a size class.

j_call d_call v_call clone_size cdr3_aa cdr3_nt
TRBJ1-1 - TRBV2 - CASSEDSNTEAFF TGTGCCAGCAGTGAGGACAGCAACACTGAAGCTTTCTTT
TRBJ2-5 TRBD2 TRBV5-1 - CASSKRGGQETQYF TGCGCCAGCAGCAAGCGGGGGGGACAAGAGACCCAGTACTTC
TRBJ1-6 - TRBV5-1 - CASSSLPNNSPLHF TGCGCCAGCAGCTCCTTACCTAATAATTCACCCCTCCACTTT
TRBJ1-1 - TRBV7-3 - CASSPQGYTEAFF TGTGCCAGCAGCCCGCAGGGTTACACTGAAGCTTTCTTT
TRBJ2-7 TRBD2 TRBV5-1 - CASSLPSGGLSYEQYF TGCGCCAGCAGCTTGCCTAGCGGGGGGCTCTCCTACGAGCAGTACTTC
TRBJ1-3 - TRBV6-5 once CASKSAGASGNTIYF TGTGCCAGCAAATCAGCGGGGGCCTCTGGAAACACCATATATTTT
TRBJ2-3 TRBD2 TRBV2 - CASSGASGYTDTQYF TGTGCCAGCAGTGGCGCTAGCGGGTACACAGATACGCAGTATTTT
TRBJ1-3 - TRBV9 - CASSPTGSSGNTIYF TGTGCCAGCAGCCCAACAGGGAGCTCTGGAAACACCATATATTTT
TRBJ2-4 TRBD1 TRBV5-1 - CASSLTHPGQVLAKNIQYF TGCGCCAGCAGCCTAACACACCCGGGACAGGTCCTAGCCAAAAACATTCAGTACTTC
TRBJ2-1 TRBD2 TRBV9 - CASSVWAAGGPSEQFF TGTGCCAGCAGCGTATGGGCAGCGGGGGGGCCTAGTGAGCAGTTCTTC
TRBJ2-3 - TRBV4-2 few CASSQGGGADTQYF TGTGCCAGCAGCCAAGGGGGCGGTGCAGATACGCAGTATTTT
TRBJ2-1 TRBD2 TRBV11-2 - CASSLTSVSSYNEQFF TGTGCCAGCAGCTTGACTAGCGTTAGCTCCTACAATGAGCAGTTCTTC
TRBJ2-7 TRBD1 TRBV5-4 - CASSHRDRGTKEQYF TGTGCCAGCAGCCACCGGGACAGGGGGACGAAAGAGCAGTACTTC
TRBJ2-1 TRBD1 TRBV7-6 - CASSLDDRGLVNEQFF TGTGCCAGCAGCTTAGACGACAGGGGGCTAGTCAATGAGCAGTTCTTC
TRBJ1-3 - TRBV28 - CASRTGSSGNTIYF TGTGCCAGCAGGACGGGGTCCTCTGGAAACACCATATATTTT
TRBJ2-1 TRBD1 TRBV5-1 - CASSPTGTGVNEQFF TGCGCCAGCAGCCCGACCGGGACAGGGGTGAATGAGCAGTTCTTC
TRBJ1-4 TRBD1 TRBV7-8 - CASSKRTGYNEKLFF TGTGCCAGCAGCAAGAGGACAGGTTATAATGAAAAACTGTTTTTT
TRBJ1-3 - TRBV19 - CASSAVNRERTGNTIYF TGTGCCAGTAGTGCGGTCAACAGGGAACGCACTGGAAACACCATATATTTT
TRBJ1-1 - TRBV5-4 - CASSLPTGNTEAFF TGTGCCAGCAGCTTGCCGACGGGTAACACTGAAGCTTTCTTT
TRBJ2-7 - TRBV6-6 - CASSYEGGPSYEQYF TGTGCCAGCAGTTACGAAGGGGGTCCGTCCTACGAGCAGTACTTC
TRBJ2-5 TRBD1 TRBV5-8 - CASRFKTGNQETQYF TGTGCCAGCAGATTTAAGACAGGGAACCAAGAGACCCAGTACTTC
TRBJ2-7 - TRBV5-4 - CASSLDNYEQYF TGTGCCAGCAGCTTAGACAACTACGAGCAGTACTTC
TRBJ1-2 - TRBV6-5 few CASSMDRRYGYTF TGTGCCAGCAGTATGGACAGAAGGTATGGCTACACCTTC
TRBJ1-2 - TRBV5-1 - CASSLARGYGYTF TGCGCCAGCAGCTTGGCCAGGGGCTATGGCTACACCTTC
TRBJ1-1 - TRBV11-3 - CASSQNPRPNTEAFF TGTGCCAGCAGCCAAAACCCCAGGCCGAACACTGAAGCTTTCTTT
TRBJ1-1 TRBD1 TRBV30 once CAWGQGPEAFF TGTGCCTGGGGACAGGGCCCTGAAGCTTTCTTT
TRBJ2-2 - TRBV6-5 - CASSFGQGRTGELFF TGTGCCAGCAGTTTCGGCCAGGGGAGAACCGGGGAGCTGTTTTTT
TRBJ2-7 - TRBV3-1/TRBV3-2 - CASSQGSPYEQYF TGTGCCAGCAGCCAAGGGAGCCCCTACGAGCAGTACTTC
TRBJ1-1 - TRBV19 - CASSPSGGPNTEAFF TGTGCCAGTAGTCCCTCCGGGGGGCCAAACACTGAAGCTTTCTTT
TRBJ1-2 - TRBV30 - CAWRGSGYGYTF TGTGCCTGGAGGGGGAGTGGGTATGGCTACACCTTC
TRBJ2-1 - TRBV14 - CASSSRGGASSYNEQFF TGTGCCAGCAGCTCCCGTGGGGGGGCCAGCTCCTACAATGAGCAGTTCTTC
TRBJ1-2 - TRBV19 - CASSPRDNTNYGYTF TGTGCCAGTAGCCCAAGGGACAACACGAACTATGGCTACACCTTC
TRBJ2-6 - TRBV9 - CASSVQGTGANVLTF TGTGCCAGCAGCGTCCAGGGGACTGGGGCCAACGTCCTGACTTTC